The present TCR beta chain was sequenced within a study of vaccination and CD4 T cells after COVID-19 (dated 2022 in TCRdb). Study-level background: Convalescent patients had a positive SARS-CoV-2 result on nasal swab PCR, and of these patients, several had mild disease and one had severe disease. Participants received two doses of either the Pfizer-BioNTech BNT162b2 vaccine (n=8) or the Moderna mRNA-1273 vaccine (n=2). In the convalescent cohort there were six males and four females, among whom were two Hispanic individuals, seven Caucasians, two Asians and one multiracial person. Post-COVID blood samples were collected from convalescent patients a median of around 100 days after diagnosis, with a range of roughly 35 to 180 days. In 9 to 11 COVID-19 convalescent patients and a handful of infection-naive healthy vaccine recipients, researchers compared the spike-specific CD4+ TCR repertoire from before mRNA vaccination with the repertoire from after. Post-vaccine blood samples were collected a median of about 72 days after the second vaccine dose, ranging from about 12 to 250 days.

Turning to this clonotype: Its recognized antigen is unknown. Nothing much larger sits one base from this clone, and base qualities are not available.

What the authors observed across the whole study: Relatively few convalescent patients were included in the study, and early timepoints after natural infection were not analyzed. Nearly all vaccine-specific clones in convalescent patients (304 of 307) were mono-reactive for SARS-CoV-2 spike rather than cross-reactive with common cold coronaviruses. The median number of SARS-CoV-2-reactive clonotypes rose from around 22 after infection to a few dozen after vaccination, but the change was not significant. Among the post-vaccine SARS-CoV-2-reactive clones in convalescent patients, a median approximately 86% showed up only after vaccination, which suggests vaccine-specific priming.

The convalescent patients' positive SARS-CoV-2 PCR tests fell between March and December 2020, which was before the Alpha, Beta and Delta variants emerged in the United States. PBMCs were separated from whole blood using Ficoll-Paque Plus gradient centrifugation and then either used fresh or cryopreserved at -140C. Trimming at the junction amounts to 0 bases on V and 1 base on J, and the germline ends lie 12 bases apart. From its cysteine to its phenylalanine, the CDR3 spans 17 amino acids. Only the CDR3 part of the read is kept: 51 bases, read in frame from the first base. Sequences MNHEY (CDR1) and SVGAGI (CDR2) are obtained from the germline V gene. Library preparation used PCR. Instrument on record: Illumina iSeq 100. The published analysis was carried out like this. Non-productive sequences were removed, and CDR3s that did not start with C, did not end with F or W, or were shorter than 7 amino acids were discarded. CDR3 homology was assessed with Levenshtein distances (stringdist) and unrooted phylogenetic trees (ape) in R version 3.6.1. The public reads were reanalyzed by TCRdb: fastp trimming at Q25, MiXCR alignment, in-frame beta chains only. CDR3 protein duplicates are merged, each entry listing the most common genes and DNA. The V and J calls, along with clone size, are taken from TCRdb and not from the paper's own processing. The sample table contains about 20,000 distinct CDR3 sequences; only one count was recorded for around three fifths of them. Approximately 1% of the sample comes from the top ten.

This specimen was CD4+ T cells from blood, taken before SARS-CoV-2 vaccination. This TCR derives from a human donor who had recovered from COVID-19. The rearrangement joined TRBV6-5 to TRBJ2-2; the D gene is perhaps TRBD1, on 6 matching bases. The CDR3 in this case is CASSYSIAGENTGELFF. The bases read TGTGCCAGCAGTTACTCGATCGCAGGGGAGAACACCGGGGAGCTGTTTTTT.